This is a list of T cell receptor beta chains from one sample in a study of human T cells and chemical hapten exposure. Each CDR3 protein is one row after TCRdb ran MiXCR on the RACE reads. The sample yields tens of thousands of distinct CDR3 sequences, 25% to 40% seen once. Source: whole blood, taken in connection with sensitization to the hapten diphenylcyclopropenone (DPC). These receptors originate from a man aged 40-55 years with alopecia areata. Some clones in this sample may be carry-over from other donors' samples. Both conserved end residues are part of each CDR3. Fields, in order: V gene, clone size, D gene, J gene, CDR3 protein, CDR3 DNA. A D gene is named only where the DNA matches it firmly. The size field is filled for only some rows; it gives once, few, many or a size class.

TRBV28	few	NA	TRBJ2-7	CASSPWTDEQYF	TGTGCCAGCAGTCCCTGGACCGACGAGCAGTACTTC
TRBV27	NA	TRBD2	TRBJ2-3	CASSSLPAGAPTDTQYF	TGTGCCAGCAGTTCCCTCCCAGCGGGAGCTCCCACAGATACGCAGTATTTT
TRBV10-3	NA	NA	TRBJ1-1	CAISQGIGAFF	TGTGCCATCAGTCAGGGGATTGGAGCTTTCTTT
TRBV2	few	NA	TRBJ2-3	CASTGTSSTDTQYF	TGTGCCAGCACCGGGACATCTAGCACAGATACGCAGTATTTT
TRBV12-3/TRBV12-4	NA	TRBD1	TRBJ1-5	CASSRGQYSNQPQHF	TGTGCCAGCAGCAGGGGACAGTATAGCAATCAGCCCCAGCATTTT
TRBV12-3/TRBV12-4	many	NA	TRBJ1-4	CASSPQATNEKLFF	TGTGCCAGCAGTCCTCAGGCAACTAATGAAAAACTGTTTTTT
TRBV20-1	NA	TRBD1	TRBJ2-4	CSAPTGGKNIQYF	TGCAGTGCTCCAACAGGGGGTAAAAACATTCAGTACTTC
TRBV14	few	NA	TRBJ1-5	CASSQWIPTGNQPQHF	TGTGCCAGCAGCCAATGGATACCGACAGGAAATCAGCCCCAGCATTTT
TRBV11-2	few	NA	TRBJ1-6	CASSLDRANNSPLHF	TGTGCCAGCAGCTTAGACAGGGCAAATAATTCACCCCTCCACTTT
TRBV7-2	few	TRBD2	TRBJ2-7	CASSFSGRDYEQYF	TGTGCCAGCAGCTTTTCCGGGAGGGACTACGAGCAGTACTTC
TRBV20-1	few	NA	TRBJ2-5	CSARGGGLQETQYF	TGCAGTGCTAGAGGTGGGGGCCTCCAAGAGACCCAGTACTTC
TRBV9	few	NA	TRBJ2-3	CASSEGPNTDTQYF	TGTGCCAGCAGCGAAGGACCAAACACAGATACGCAGTATTTT
TRBV12-3/TRBV12-4	NA	NA	TRBJ1-4	CASSPTTGRGNEKLFF	TGTGCCAGCAGTCCGACGACAGGCAGGGGAAATGAAAAACTGTTTTTT
TRBV11-1	NA	NA	TRBJ2-6	CASRARASGANVLTF	TGTGCCAGCAGGGCCAGGGCATCTGGGGCCAACGTCCTGACTTTC
TRBV28	NA	NA	TRBJ1-5	CASNGAGNQPQHF	TGTGCCAGCAACGGGGCCGGTAATCAGCCCCAGCATTTT
TRBV7-6	NA	TRBD1	TRBJ2-6	CASSEGAGGAGANVLTF	TGTGCCAGCAGCGAAGGGGCAGGGGGAGCTGGGGCCAACGTCCTGACTTTC
TRBV7-8	few	NA	TRBJ2-2	CASSVNSGNTGELFF	TGTGCCAGCAGCGTTAATAGCGGGAACACCGGGGAGCTGTTTTTT
TRBV28	NA	TRBD2	TRBJ2-7	CASSYPTGLAGGSEQYF	TGTGCCAGCAGTTACCCAACCGGACTAGCGGGAGGGTCCGAGCAGTACTTC
TRBV6-1	few	NA	TRBJ1-5	CASSGRQSWDQPQHF	TGTGCCAGCAGTGGTAGGCAATCGTGGGATCAGCCCCAGCATTTT
TRBV24-1	NA	NA	TRBJ1-5	CATSEGTQPQHF	TGTGCCACCAGTGAAGGCACACAGCCCCAGCATTTT
TRBV7-9	few	NA	TRBJ1-1	CASSAQGTEAFF	TGTGCCAGCAGCGCTCAGGGGACTGAAGCTTTCTTT
TRBV12-3/TRBV12-4	few	NA	TRBJ2-7	CASSRGRNYEQYF	TGTGCCAGCAGCCGTGGGCGGAATTACGAGCAGTACTTC
TRBV6-2/TRBV6-3	NA	TRBD2	TRBJ2-7	CASSYGTSEAYEQYF	TGTGCCAGCAGTTACGGGACTAGCGAAGCCTACGAGCAGTACTTC
TRBV27	NA	TRBD1	TRBJ2-3	CASSFRTGGSTDTQYF	TGTGCCAGCAGTTTCAGGACAGGGGGGAGCACAGATACGCAGTATTTT
TRBV20-1	NA	NA	TRBJ1-1	CSASVRGAHTETFF	TGCAGTGCTAGTGTAAGGGGGGCACACACTGAAACTTTCTTT
TRBV18	few	NA	TRBJ1-1	CASSPSFKNTEAFF	TGTGCCAGCTCACCAAGTTTCAAAAACACTGAAGCTTTCTTT
TRBV6-2/TRBV6-3	NA	NA	TRBJ2-5	CASSYSSKGSTSETQYF	TGTGCCAGCAGTTACTCGAGTAAGGGGTCAACTTCAGAGACCCAGTACTTC
TRBV20-1	NA	TRBD2	TRBJ2-7	CSARGLAAIDYEQYF	TGCAGTGCTAGAGGACTAGCGGCTATCGACTACGAGCAGTACTTC
TRBV30	NA	NA	TRBJ2-5	CAWSARETQYF	TGTGCCTGGAGTGCACGGGAGACCCAGTACTTC
TRBV7-9	NA	NA	TRBJ2-7	CASSLSAYEQYF	TGTGCCAGCAGCTTAAGCGCCTACGAGCAGTACTTC
TRBV28	NA	TRBD2	TRBJ2-1	CASSQGLAAGNEQFF	TGTGCCAGCAGTCAAGGACTAGCCGCCGGCAATGAGCAGTTCTTC
TRBV6-6	few	TRBD1	TRBJ1-6	CASRKTGGSLNSPLHF	TGTGCCAGCAGGAAGACAGGGGGCAGCTTGAATTCACCCCTCCACTTT
TRBV7-6	few	NA	TRBJ2-1	CASSLGFLAQRGNEQFF	TGTGCCAGCAGCTTAGGGTTTCTAGCCCAGAGGGGCAATGAGCAGTTCTTC
TRBV19	NA	NA	TRBJ1-2	CASSIGGRDYGYTF	TGTGCCAGTAGTATTGGTGGGAGAGACTATGGCTACACCTTC
TRBV7-2	NA	TRBD1	TRBJ2-7	CASSLGDRGTYEQYF	TGTGCCAGCAGCTTAGGGGACAGGGGTACCTACGAGCAGTACTTC
TRBV28	few	NA	TRBJ2-5	CASSSVETQYF	TGTGCCAGCAGTTCTGTCGAGACCCAGTACTTC
TRBV28	few	NA	TRBJ1-2	CASSLVAGAYGYTF	TGTGCCAGCAGTTTAGTGGCAGGGGCCTATGGCTACACCTTC
TRBV20-1	NA	NA	TRBJ2-1	CSAHRGASGNEQFF	TGCAGTGCTCATCGGGGGGCCTCGGGGAATGAGCAGTTCTTC
TRBV12-3/TRBV12-4	few	NA	TRBJ2-3	CAITREGTDTQYF	TGTGCCATAACGAGGGAGGGCACAGATACGCAGTATTTT